The clone carrying this TCR beta chain was recorded once. The antigen is undetermined. The sample is drawn from a study of shared clonotypes between healthy human individuals. General study findings and limits: The sole specimen, blood, was sampled, and tissue repertoires likely differ.

The germline gives CDR1 SGHVS, CDR2 FQNEAQ. V lost 3 bases and J 9 bases, leaving 12 bases between the germline ends. The CDR3 contains 13 residues. Method: immunoSEQ multiplex PCR; TCRdb's copy keeps in-frame clones and lacks some. Of roughly 2.5 million clones listed, over 85% are singletons. The chain uses TRBV7-8 and TRBJ1-3; D might be TRBD1 (6 bases). The clonotype originates from a man aged 18 to 35 in good health. Sequencing was performed on naive CD4+ T cells sorted from blood. As for subset: CD45RA+ positively selected. The CDR3 sequence: CASSLSTGSTIYF. The CDR3 DNA reads TGTGCCAGCAGCTTGAGTACAGGGAGCACCATATATTTT.